This TCR beta chain was recovered during a study of shared clonotypes between healthy human individuals. Study-wide results and limits: An effect of sequencing depth on clonotype sharing among donors was expected. Generally, estimated richness proved larger in naive subsets than it did in memory subsets.

The V end lost 1 base, the J end lost 4 bases, and 7 bases lay between the germline ends. Per germline, CDR1 MNHNS and CDR2 SASEGT. This CDR3 is built from 13 residues. As to this clone: The target antigen is unknown.

It was into CD45RA+ naive and CD45RA-negative memory subsets that the CD4+ cells were split. About 200 ng DNA, tens of thousands of T cell genomes, went into each sorted-subset replicate PCR. Measured with immunoSEQ multiplex PCR; TCRdb has only the in-frame clones, and not every one. The data show around 240,000 clones, 60% to 80% seen once. This sequence originates from a man aged 25-45 years in good health. The chain couples TRBV6-1 to TRBJ1-2; D uncertain. The material sequenced was memory CD4+ T cells sorted from blood. As to subset: CD45RA-negative fraction. CDR3 in amino acids: CASSEVLIYGYTF. In nucleotides, the CDR3 is TGTGCCAGCAGTGAAGTACTCATCTATGGCTACACCTTC.